The next 15 T cell receptor beta chains were all read from a single sample in a study of early T cells in non-severe SARS-CoV-2 infection. A single record per CDR3 protein comes from TCRdb applying MiXCR to the 5' RACE reads. The sample holds fewer than 120,000 distinct CDR3 sequences; around 13% are singletons and the top ten take 3% to 4.5%. The sample in question was whole blood, obtained at baseline. Receptors originate from an adult who was a healthcare worker with PCR-confirmed SARS-CoV-2 infection or an uninfected control (not recorded which).

This clonotype was detected many times. The chain joins TRBV12-3 or TRBV12-4 to TRBJ2-7, with a possible D match to TRBD1 (6 bases). V lost 0 bases to trimming and J lost 0 bases, with 6 bases between them. The CDR3 sequence is 14 residues long. CDR3 region: CASSLAGHSYEQYF. The CDR3 nucleotides are TGTGCCAGCAGTTTAGCGGGACACTCCTACGAGCAGTACTTC.

In regard to this clonotype: A much larger clone lies one base from this, so it may be a read error. The V and J genes are TRBV12-3 or TRBV12-4 and TRBJ2-7; 10 nucleotides match TRBD1. V lost 6 bases, J lost 8 bases, and 19 bases stayed unmatched. The CDR3 has 17 residues. The CDR3: CASSPGTGALYLLKQYF. The DNA for the CDR3 is TGTGCCAGCAGCCCCGGGACAGGGGCCCTTTATCTTCTAAAGCAGTACTTC.

This clonotype appeared many times. The chain is built from TRBV20-1 and TRBJ1-3, with TRBD1 identical over 7 bases. CDR3 length: 14 amino acids. With 3 bases clipped from V and 5 bases from J, the junction kept 7 bases outside the gene matches. Germline-derived CDR1 and CDR2 are DFQATT and SNEGSKA (reference sequence). CDR3 DNA: TGCAGTGCTAGGCGGGGACAGTCTAGAAACACCATATATTTT. Translated, it gives CSARRGQSRNTIYF.

There are many counts of this clonotype. The V gene is TRBV5-1, the J gene TRBJ2-6, with 8 nucleotides matching TRBD1. There are 16 residues in the CDR3. Germline V gene lookup returns CDR1 SGHRS and CDR2 YFSETQ. Unmatched junction bases numbered 3, after V lost 2 bases and J lost 2 bases. CDR3 sequence: CASSFMDRAGANVLTF. The CDR3 region has the DNA TGCGCCAGCAGCTTTATGGACAGGGCTGGGGCCAACGTCCTGACTTTC.

This clonotype occurred many times. V is TRBV20-1 and J is TRBJ2-7, with TRBD2 as a possible D gene (6 bases). The ends were cut back, 0 bases at V and 4 bases at J, with 13 bases in the middle. Germline V lookup: CDR1 DFQATT, CDR2 SNEGSKA (reference sequence). The CDR3 covers 14 residues. CDR3 loop: CSARDRTSRYEQYF. The CDR3 bases are TGCAGTGCTAGAGATCGTACTAGCAGATACGAGCAGTACTTC.

The rearrangement joins TRBV30 to TRBJ1-1; no reliable D call. Trimming took off 3 bases at V and 2 bases at J, with 7 bases between the two ends. CDR1 and CDR2 from the germline V gene are GTSNPN and SVGIG (reference sequence). CDR3 size: 12 residues. In nucleotides, the CDR3 is TGTGCCTGGAGCTCAGACAACACTGAAGCTTTCTTT. Encoded protein: CAWSSDNTEAFF. Full variable domain (missing parts from reference TRBV30 and TRBJ1-1): SQTIHQWPATLVQPVGSPLSLECTVEGTSNPNLYWYRQAAGRGLQLLFYSVGIGQISSEVPQNLSASRPQDRQFILSSKKLLLSDSGFYLCAWSSDNTEAFFGQGTRLTVV.

V and J are TRBV6-5 and TRBJ2-3, with TRBD1 identical over 9 bases. The CDR3 covers 15 residues. The V segment lost 2 bases and the J segment 6 bases; nucleotides outside the gene matches: 6. From germline, CDR1 is MNHEY and CDR2 SVGAGI. The CDR3 region has the DNA TGTGCCAGCAGTTACGTCGGACAGGGGCGTGATACGCAGTATTTT. This sequence encodes CASSYVGQGRDTQYF.

The chain is built from TRBV12-3 or TRBV12-4 and TRBJ2-6, with D hard to call. The CDR3 totals 15 residues. V lost 5 bases and J 0 bases, leaving 8 bases between the germline ends. Here the CDR3 reads CASSPYPSGANVLTF. CDR3 bases: TGTGCCAGCAGTCCTTATCCCTCTGGGGCCAACGTCCTGACTTTC.

This clonotype was detected a few times. V usage is TRBV18 and J usage is TRBJ2-1; D gene uncertain. The CDR3 is 13 amino acids. Germline V gene sequence: CDR1 KGHSH, CDR2 LQKENI. V was shortened by 1 base and J by 5 bases, with 6 bases between the two germline ends. For the CDR3, the DNA is TGTGCCAGCTCACCACAAAACAACAATGAGCAGTTCTTC. Residues: CASSPQNNNEQFF.

In this sample, this clonotype turned up a few times. This chain joins TRBV29-1 and TRBJ2-7, with 7 bases aligning to TRBD2. The CDR3 spans 13 residues. The germline gives CDR1 SQVTM, CDR2 ANQGSEA. Trimming removed 5 bases from V and 1 base from J; junction bases left unmatched: 5. The CDR3 sequence is CSVRDYISYEQYF. The CDR3 coding sequence is TGCAGCGTTCGGGACTACATTTCCTACGAGCAGTACTTC.

This clonotype was seen a handful of times. J is TRBJ1-1 and V is TRBV2; 9 nucleotides line up with TRBD1. Germline assignment: CDR1 SNHLY and CDR2 FYNNEI. After removal of 6 bases from V and 3 bases from J, the junction contained 11 bases not matched to a gene. The CDR3 length is 16 residues. The CDR3 DNA reads TGTGCCAGCAGGGACCAAGGGACAGGGAAGGACACTGAAGCTTTCTTT. This sequence encodes CASRDQGTGKDTEAFF.

The chain uses TRBV6-1 and TRBJ1-6; TRBD1 matches 7 bases. The CDR3 is 16 residues long. Trimming removed 3 bases from V and 9 bases from J; junction bases left unmatched: 11. Germline CDR1 MNHNS, CDR2 SASEGT. CDR3 DNA sequence: TGTGCCAGCAGTGATCCAGGGGGTAGCCTATTTTCACCCCTCCACTTT. This encodes CASSDPGGSLFSPLHF.

This clonotype was detected ten times or more. The J gene is TRBJ2-1, the V gene TRBV28, with D uncertain. V was shortened by 2 bases and J by 7 bases, with 3 bases between the two germline ends. This CDR3 is 11 amino acids long. Germline CDR1 and CDR2: MDHEN and SYDVKM. The CDR3 DNA reads as TGTGCCAGCAGTTTAATGAATGAGCAGTTCTTC. Its protein is CASSLMNEQFF.

This clonotype was observed at least ten times. V and J are TRBV4-1 and TRBJ2-5; 16 bases are a match to TRBD2. The V and J ends lost 3 bases and 4 bases, in that order; junction bases with no gene match: 11. This CDR3 has 19 residues. Germline lookup yields CDR1 MGHRA and CDR2 YSYEKL. The CDR3 DNA reads TGCGCCAGCAGCCACCCGGGACTAGCGGGAGGGCCTGTTAGAGAGACCCAGTACTTC. As protein: CASSHPGLAGGPVRETQYF.

The chain recombines TRBV3-1 with TRBJ2-4, with 7 bases lining up with TRBD2. J was trimmed by 0 bases and V by 2 bases; bases with no gene match: 10. Germline V lookup: CDR1 LGHDT, CDR2 YNNKEL (reference sequence). The CDR3 has 18 amino acids. CDR3 in DNA: TGTGCCAGCAGCCAACCCATTTCCCGGGAGGAAGCCAAAAACATTCAGTACTTC. Translation gives CASSQPISREEAKNIQYF.